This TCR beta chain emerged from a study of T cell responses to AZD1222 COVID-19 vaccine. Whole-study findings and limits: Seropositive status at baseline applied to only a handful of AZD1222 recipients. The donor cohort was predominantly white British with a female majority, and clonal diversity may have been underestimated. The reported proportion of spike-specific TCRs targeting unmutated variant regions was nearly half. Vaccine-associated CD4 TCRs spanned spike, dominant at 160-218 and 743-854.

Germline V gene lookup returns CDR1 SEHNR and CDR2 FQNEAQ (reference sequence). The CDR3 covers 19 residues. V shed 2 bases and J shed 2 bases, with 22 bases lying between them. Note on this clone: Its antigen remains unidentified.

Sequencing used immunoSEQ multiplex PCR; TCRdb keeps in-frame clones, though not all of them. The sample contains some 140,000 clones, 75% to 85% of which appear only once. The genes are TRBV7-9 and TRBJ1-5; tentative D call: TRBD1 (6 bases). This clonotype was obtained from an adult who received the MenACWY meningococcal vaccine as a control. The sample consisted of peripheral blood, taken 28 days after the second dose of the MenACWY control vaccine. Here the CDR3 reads CASSLWGQASGYGNQPQHF. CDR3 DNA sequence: TGTGCCAGCAGCTTATGGGGGCAGGCTTCGGGATATGGCAATCAGCCCCAGCATTTT.